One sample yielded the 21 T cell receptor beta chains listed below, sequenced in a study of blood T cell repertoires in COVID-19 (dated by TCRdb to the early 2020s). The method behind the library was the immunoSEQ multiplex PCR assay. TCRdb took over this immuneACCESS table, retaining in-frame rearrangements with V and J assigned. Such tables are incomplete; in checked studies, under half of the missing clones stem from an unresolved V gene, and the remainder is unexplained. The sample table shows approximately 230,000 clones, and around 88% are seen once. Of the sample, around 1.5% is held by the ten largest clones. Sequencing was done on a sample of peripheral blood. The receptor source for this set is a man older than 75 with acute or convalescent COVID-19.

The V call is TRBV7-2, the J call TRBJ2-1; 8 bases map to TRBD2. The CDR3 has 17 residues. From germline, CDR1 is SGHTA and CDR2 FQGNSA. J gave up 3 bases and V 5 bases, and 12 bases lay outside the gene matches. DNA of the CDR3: TGTGCCAGCAGCAAAGAAGGCGGGGGGCCCTTCTACAATGAGCAGTTCTTC. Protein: CASSKEGGGPFYNEQFF. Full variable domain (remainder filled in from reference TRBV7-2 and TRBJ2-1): GAGVSQSPSNKVTEKGKDVELRCDPISGHTALYWYRQSLGQGLEFLIYFQGNSAPDKSGLPSDRFSAERTGGSVSTLTIQRTQQEDSAVYLCASSKEGGGPFYNEQFFGPGTRLTVL.

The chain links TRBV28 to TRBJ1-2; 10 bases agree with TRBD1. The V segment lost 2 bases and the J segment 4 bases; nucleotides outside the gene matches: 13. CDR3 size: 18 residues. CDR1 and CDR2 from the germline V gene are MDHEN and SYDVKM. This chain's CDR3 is CASSLSGPGQGLSYGYTF. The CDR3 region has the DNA TGTGCCAGCAGTTTAAGCGGACCGGGACAGGGGCTTTCCTATGGCTACACCTTC.

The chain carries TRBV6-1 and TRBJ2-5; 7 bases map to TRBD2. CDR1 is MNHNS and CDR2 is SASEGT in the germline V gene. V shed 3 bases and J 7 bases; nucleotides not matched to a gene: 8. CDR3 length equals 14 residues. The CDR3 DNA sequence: TGTGCCAGCAGTGAGGCGGCGGGAGAGGGGACCCAGTACTTC. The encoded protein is CASSEAAGEGTQYF.

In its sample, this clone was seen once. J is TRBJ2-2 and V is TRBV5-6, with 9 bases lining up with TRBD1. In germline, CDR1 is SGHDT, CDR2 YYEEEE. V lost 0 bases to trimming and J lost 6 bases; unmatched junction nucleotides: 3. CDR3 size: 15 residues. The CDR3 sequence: CASSLVGTGSGELFF. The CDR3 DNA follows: TGTGCCAGCAGCTTGGTTGGGACAGGGTCCGGGGAGCTGTTTTTT.

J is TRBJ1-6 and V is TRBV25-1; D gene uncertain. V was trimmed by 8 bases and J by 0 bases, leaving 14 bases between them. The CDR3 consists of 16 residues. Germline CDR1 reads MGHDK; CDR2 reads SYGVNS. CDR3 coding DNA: TGTGCCAGCCAACCGACAAGAAGCTCCTATAATTCACCCCTCCACTTT. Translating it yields CASQPTRSSYNSPLHF.

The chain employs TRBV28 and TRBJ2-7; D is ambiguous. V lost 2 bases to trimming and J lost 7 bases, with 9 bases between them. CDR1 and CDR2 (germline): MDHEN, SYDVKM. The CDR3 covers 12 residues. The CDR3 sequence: CASSLRLTEQYF. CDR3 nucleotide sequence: TGTGCCAGCAGTTTACGTCTCACTGAGCAGTACTTC.

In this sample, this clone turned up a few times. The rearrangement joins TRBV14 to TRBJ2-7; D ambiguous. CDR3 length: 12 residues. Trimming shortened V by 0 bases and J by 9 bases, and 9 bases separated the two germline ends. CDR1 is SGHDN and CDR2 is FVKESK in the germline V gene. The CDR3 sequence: CASSQDIRGQYF. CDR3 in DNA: TGTGCCAGCAGCCAAGATATCCGAGGGCAGTACTTC.

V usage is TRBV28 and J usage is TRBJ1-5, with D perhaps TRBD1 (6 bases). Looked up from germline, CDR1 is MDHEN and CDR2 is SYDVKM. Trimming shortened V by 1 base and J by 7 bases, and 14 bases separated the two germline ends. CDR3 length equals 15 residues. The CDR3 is CASSLYRAPRQPQHF. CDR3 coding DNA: TGTGCCAGCAGTTTATACAGGGCCCCGAGGCAGCCCCAGCATTTT. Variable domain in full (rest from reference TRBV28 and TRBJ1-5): DVKVTQSSRYLVKRTGEKVFLECVQDMDHENMFWYRQDPGLGLRLIYFSYDVKMKEKGDIPEGYSVSREKKERFSLILESASTNQTSMYLCASSLYRAPRQPQHFGDGTRLSIL.

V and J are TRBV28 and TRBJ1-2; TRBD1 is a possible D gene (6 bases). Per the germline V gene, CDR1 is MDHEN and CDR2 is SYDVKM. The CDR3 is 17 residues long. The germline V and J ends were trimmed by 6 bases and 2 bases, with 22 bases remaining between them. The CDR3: CASRPPGGTLPNYGYTF. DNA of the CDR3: TGTGCCAGCAGACCTCCGGGGGGCACTCTTCCGAACTATGGCTACACCTTC.

CDR3 sequence: CASRTKGSTDTQYF. The CDR3 coding sequence is TGCGCCAGCAGAACAAAGGGGAGCACAGATACGCAGTATTTT. V gene TRBV10-2 combines with J gene TRBJ2-3; TRBD1 is a possible D gene (5 bases). V shed 6 bases and J shed 0 bases, with 10 bases lying between them. Looked up from germline, CDR1 is WSHSY and CDR2 is SAAADI. The CDR3 has 14 residues.

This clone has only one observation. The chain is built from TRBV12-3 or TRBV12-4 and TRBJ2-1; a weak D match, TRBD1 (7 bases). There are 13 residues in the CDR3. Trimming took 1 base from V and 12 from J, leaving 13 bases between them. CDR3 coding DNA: TGTGCCAGCAGTTTAGAGACCCAGGGGGGGCAGTTCTTC. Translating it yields CASSLETQGGQFF.

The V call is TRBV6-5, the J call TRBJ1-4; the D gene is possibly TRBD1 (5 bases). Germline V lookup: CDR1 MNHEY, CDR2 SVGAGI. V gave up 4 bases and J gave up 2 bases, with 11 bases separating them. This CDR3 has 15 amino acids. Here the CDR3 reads CASSSQGLTNEKLFF. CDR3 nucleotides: TGTGCCAGCAGTTCGCAGGGTTTGACTAATGAAAAACTGTTTTTT.

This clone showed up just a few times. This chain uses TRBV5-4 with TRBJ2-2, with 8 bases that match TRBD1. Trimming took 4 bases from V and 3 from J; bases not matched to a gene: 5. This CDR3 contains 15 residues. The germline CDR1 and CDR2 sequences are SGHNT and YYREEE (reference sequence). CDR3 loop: CASSAGTGYTGELFF. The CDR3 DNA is TGTGCCAGCAGCGCCGGGACAGGATACACCGGGGAGCTGTTTTTT.

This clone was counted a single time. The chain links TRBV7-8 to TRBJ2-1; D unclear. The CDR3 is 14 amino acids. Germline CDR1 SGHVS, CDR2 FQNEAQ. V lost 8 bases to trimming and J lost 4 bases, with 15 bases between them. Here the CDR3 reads CASSPYAVYNEQFF. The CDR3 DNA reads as TGTGCCAGCTCCCCATATGCGGTTTACAATGAGCAGTTCTTC. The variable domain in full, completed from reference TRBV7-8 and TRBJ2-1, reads GAGVSQSPRYKVAKRGQDVALRCDPISGHVSLFWYQQALGQGPEFLTYFQNEAQLDKSGLPSDRFFAERPEGSVSTLKIQRTQQEDSAVYLCASSPYAVYNEQFFGPGTRLTVL.

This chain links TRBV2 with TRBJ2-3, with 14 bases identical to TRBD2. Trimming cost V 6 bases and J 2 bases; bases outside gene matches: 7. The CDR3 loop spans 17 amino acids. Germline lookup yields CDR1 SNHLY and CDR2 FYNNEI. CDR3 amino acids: CASRRTSGGLNTDTQYF. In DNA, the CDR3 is TGTGCCAGCAGAAGGACTAGCGGGGGGCTAAACACAGATACGCAGTATTTT.

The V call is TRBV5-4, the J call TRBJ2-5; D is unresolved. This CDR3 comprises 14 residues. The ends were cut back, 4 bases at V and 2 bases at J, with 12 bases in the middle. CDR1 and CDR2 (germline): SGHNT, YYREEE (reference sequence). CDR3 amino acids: CASSDPDKQETQYF. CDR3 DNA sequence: TGTGCCAGCAGCGACCCTGACAAACAAGAGACCCAGTACTTC.

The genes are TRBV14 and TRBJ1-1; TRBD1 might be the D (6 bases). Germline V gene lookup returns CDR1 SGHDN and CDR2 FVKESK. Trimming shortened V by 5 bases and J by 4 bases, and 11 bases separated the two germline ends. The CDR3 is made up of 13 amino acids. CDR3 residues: CASSAGVTTEAFF. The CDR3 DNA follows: TGTGCCAGCAGCGCAGGGGTTACCACTGAAGCTTTCTTT.

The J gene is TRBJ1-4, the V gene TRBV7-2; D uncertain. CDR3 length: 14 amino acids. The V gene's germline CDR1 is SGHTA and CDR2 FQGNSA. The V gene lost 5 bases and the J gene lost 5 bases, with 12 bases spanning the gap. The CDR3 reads CASSVGGGNEKLFF. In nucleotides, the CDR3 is TGTGCCAGCAGCGTAGGTGGCGGCAATGAAAAACTGTTTTTT.

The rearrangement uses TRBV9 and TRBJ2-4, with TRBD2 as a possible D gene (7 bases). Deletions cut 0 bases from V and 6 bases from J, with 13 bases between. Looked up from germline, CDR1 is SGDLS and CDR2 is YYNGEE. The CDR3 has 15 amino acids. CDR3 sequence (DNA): TGTGCCAGCAGCGTAGCAGGCGGGGGCCGAAACATTCAGTACTTC. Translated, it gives CASSVAGGGRNIQYF.

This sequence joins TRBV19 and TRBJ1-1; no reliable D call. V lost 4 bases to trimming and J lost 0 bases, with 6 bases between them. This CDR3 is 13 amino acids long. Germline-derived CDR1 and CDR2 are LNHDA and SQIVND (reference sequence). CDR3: CASSSSMNTEAFF. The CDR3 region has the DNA TGTGCCAGTAGTAGCTCTATGAACACTGAAGCTTTCTTT.

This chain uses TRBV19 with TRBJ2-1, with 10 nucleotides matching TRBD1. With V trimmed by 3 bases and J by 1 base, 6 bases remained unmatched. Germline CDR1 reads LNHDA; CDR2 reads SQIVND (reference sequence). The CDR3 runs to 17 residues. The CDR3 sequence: CASSIPRTGGSYNEQFF. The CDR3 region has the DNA TGTGCCAGTAGTATTCCCAGGACAGGGGGATCCTACAATGAGCAGTTCTTC.